This record concerns one T cell receptor (beta chain) sequence. Germline V gene data show CDR1 as SGHAT and CDR2 as FQNNGV. Unmatched junction bases numbered 0, after V lost 1 base and J lost 0 bases. The CDR3 sequence is 15 residues long. The source of the sample is a study of control samples from healthy donors and cancer patients. The table came from immunoSEQ multiplex PCR; TCRdb's copy has only in-frame clones and leaves some out. This table has about 50,000 clones, 85% to 95% appearing once. The sequence derives from a young man with colorectal cancer. The sequenced material came from PBMCs. The rearrangement joins TRBV11-2 to TRBJ2-1; 7 positions match TRBD2. CDR3 protein: CASSLAGGSYNEQFF. The CDR3 DNA sequence: TGTGCCAGCAGCTTAGCGGGGGGCTCCTACAATGAGCAGTTCTTC.